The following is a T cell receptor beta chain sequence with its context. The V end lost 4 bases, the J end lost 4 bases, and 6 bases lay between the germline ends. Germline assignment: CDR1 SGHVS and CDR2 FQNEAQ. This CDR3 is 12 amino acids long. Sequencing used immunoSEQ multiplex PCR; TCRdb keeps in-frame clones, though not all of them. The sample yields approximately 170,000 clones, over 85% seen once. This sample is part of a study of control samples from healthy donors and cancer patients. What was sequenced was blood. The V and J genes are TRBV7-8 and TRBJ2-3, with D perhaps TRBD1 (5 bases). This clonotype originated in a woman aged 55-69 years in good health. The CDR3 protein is CASSSTADTQYF. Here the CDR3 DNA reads TGTGCCAGCAGCTCGACAGCAGATACGCAGTATTTT.